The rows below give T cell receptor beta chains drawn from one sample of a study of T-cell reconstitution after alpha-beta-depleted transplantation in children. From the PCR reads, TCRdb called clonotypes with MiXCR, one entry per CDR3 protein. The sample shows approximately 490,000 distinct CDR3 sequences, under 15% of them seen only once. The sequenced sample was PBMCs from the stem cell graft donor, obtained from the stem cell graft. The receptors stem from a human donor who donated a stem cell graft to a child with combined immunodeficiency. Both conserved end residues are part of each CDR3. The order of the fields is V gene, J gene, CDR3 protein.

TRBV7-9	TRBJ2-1	CASSLVSWSVEQFF
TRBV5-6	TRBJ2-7	CASSLGGHYYEQYF
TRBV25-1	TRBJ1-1	CASSEPGVIEAFF
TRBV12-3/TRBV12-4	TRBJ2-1	CASRTRRDRGYNEQFF
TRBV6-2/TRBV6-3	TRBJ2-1	CASRPGQLYNEQFF
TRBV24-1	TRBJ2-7	CATSSSSGGPYEQYF
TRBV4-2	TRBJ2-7	CASSQPGTDYEQYF
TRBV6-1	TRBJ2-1	CASRLPTGGARNEQFF
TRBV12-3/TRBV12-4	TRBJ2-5	CAAGGFVQETQYF
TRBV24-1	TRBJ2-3	CATEGGDTQYF
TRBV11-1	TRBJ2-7	CASSLGGQFYEQYF
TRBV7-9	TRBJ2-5	CASSSTGTQETQYF
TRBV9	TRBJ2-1	CASSEIGTNDNEQFF
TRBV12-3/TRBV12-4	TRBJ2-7	CASRIDRGTTYEQYF
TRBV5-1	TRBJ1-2	CASSFTGGDYGYTF
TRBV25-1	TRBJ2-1	CASSEPPGASSYNEQFF
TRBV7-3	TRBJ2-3	CASSLPIAGGTDTQYF
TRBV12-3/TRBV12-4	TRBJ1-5	CASRKGHVQPQHF
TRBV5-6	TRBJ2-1	CASSMDYLWDEQFF
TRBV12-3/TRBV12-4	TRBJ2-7	CASSLGTGGFLSYEQYF
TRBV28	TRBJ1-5	CASSSIAGSPWSQPQHF
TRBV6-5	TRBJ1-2	CASSYWFDRGVGYTF